This TCR beta chain stems from a study of blood T cell repertoires in COVID-19. Across the whole study: COVID-19 samples, acute and convalescent, were from the United States, Italy and Spain.

In the original processing: Reference gene primer amplification yielded estimated nucleated cell counts. Profiling relied on immunoSEQ multiplex PCR, and the TCRdb table lists in-frame clones only, not all of them. That table gives V, J and clone size, and the DNA gave D and trimming. Here the sample spans approximately 260,000 clones, roughly 81% being singletons. In germline, CDR1 is SNHLY, CDR2 FYNNEI. The CDR3 consists of 15 residues. The V segment lost 6 bases and the J segment 4 bases; nucleotides outside the gene matches: 5. The age range of participants was about 18 to 95 years, with residence in roughly 25 US areas. Cohorts were based on clinical histories the participants reported.

The sequenced sample was PBMCs or T cells enriched from blood (not recorded which). This TCR was recovered from a woman aged 50 to 60 who had been exposed to COVID-19. The chain employs TRBV2 and TRBJ1-5, with 11 nucleotides matching TRBD1. The CDR3 region is CASSAGQGANQPQHF. CDR3 DNA: TGTGCCAGCAGCGCCGGACAGGGGGCTAATCAGCCCCAGCATTTT.